The clone carrying this T cell receptor (beta chain) was seen a handful of times. Its antigen remains unidentified. The V gene's germline CDR1 is MNHEY and CDR2 SVGEGT. Trimming left V 4 bases short and J 5 bases short, with 23 bases between. The CDR3 totals 18 residues. This sample is part of a study of T cells after yellow fever vaccination. Study details: The fractions with low cell numbers were processed using SMART-Seq v4 Ultra Low Input. Study outcomes and limitations: In post-booster samples, most primary-vaccination clones reappeared (about 96% CD4, roughly 89% CD8). Although the secondary response was weaker, it peaked faster, at day 5 versus 15.

UMIs were added to TCR cDNA along with a universal primer site when it was made by 5'RACE template switching. TCRdb reprocessed the 5' RACE reads with MiXCR, giving one entry per CDR3 protein. Of hundreds of thousands of distinct CDR3 sequences in the sample, about 19% were seen once. The chain links TRBV6-2 or TRBV6-3 to TRBJ2-2; possible D gene TRBD2, 6 bases. This clonotype was sampled from a young man who received the YFV17D yellow fever vaccine. The source material was PBMCs, sampled 15 days after the yellow fever booster vaccination. The CDR3 sequence: CASSFPARGTSGTGELFF. In DNA form, the CDR3 reads TGTGCCAGCAGTTTCCCCGCCCGGGGGACCTCGGGGACCGGGGAGCTGTTTTTT.